The 4 T cell receptor beta chains below come from one sample, sequenced in a study of shared clonotypes between healthy human individuals. Naive CD8 cells were CD45RO-negative, positively selected for CCR7, excluding terminally differentiated effector memory CD45RA+ cells. Produced via immunoSEQ multiplex PCR; TCRdb's table is partial and in-frame only. In the table there are roughly 890,000 clones, more than 85% of which are singletons. The sequenced material came from naive CD8+ T cells sorted from blood. Every receptor here comes from a man aged 25-45 years in good health.

This CDR3 is CATSPSGLARVLEFF. The CDR3 DNA is TGTGCCACCAGCCCTTCGGGACTAGCGCGCGTATTGGAGTTCTTC. The chain links TRBV15 to TRBJ2-1, with 10 bases matching TRBD2. Germline CDR1 reads LNHNV; CDR2 reads YYDKDF (reference sequence). The CDR3 runs 15 residues. V lost 5 bases, J lost 14 bases, and 15 bases stayed unmatched. Based on the CDR3 plus reference TRBV15 and TRBJ2-1, the full variable domain is DAMVIQNPRYQVTQFGKPVTLSCSQTLNHNVMYWYQQKSSQAPKLLFHYYDKDFNNEADTPDNFQSRRPNTSFCFLDIRSPGLGDTAMYLCATSPSGLARVLEFFGPGTRLTVL.

This chain joins TRBV28 and TRBJ1-1; D might be TRBD1 (5 bases). The germline V gene encodes CDR1 MDHEN and CDR2 SYDVKM. The V and J ends lost 6 bases and 8 bases respectively, with 10 bases between them. The CDR3 has 11 residues. CDR3 residues: CASSRELEAFF. The CDR3 DNA reads as TGTGCCAGCAGCAGGGAGCTCGAAGCTTTCTTT.

The chain couples TRBV7-6 to TRBJ2-1, with D hard to call. CDR1 is SGHVS, CDR2 FNYEAQ, per germline. V was pared by 8 bases and J by 0 bases, with 17 bases between. The CDR3 loop spans 16 amino acids. The CDR3 DNA follows: TGTGCCAGCTCCCAGGACCAAGTTAGCTCCTACAATGAGCAGTTCTTC. Its protein is CASSQDQVSSYNEQFF.

The CDR3 DNA follows: TGTGCCAGCAGCGGTAGCGGGACTAGCACAGATACGCAGTATTTT. Amino acid sequence: CASSGSGTSTDTQYF. The V call is TRBV25-1, the J call TRBJ2-3; 8 nucleotides agree with TRBD2. The CDR3 extends over 15 amino acids. Germline-derived CDR1 and CDR2 are MGHDK and SYGVNS. V shed 6 bases and J 0 bases; nucleotides not matched to a gene: 5.